Here is one TCR beta chain with its context. Antigen specificity is unknown. The data are from a study of blood T cells in healthy people across ages. With a J-beta primer mix and a sample-barcoded 5' primer, a second PCR ran roughly 6 to 12 cycles. A tag from a template-switch adaptor with 12 random nucleotides marked each cDNA molecule. In TCRdb, the 5' RACE reads were re-called with MiXCR into one record per CDR3 protein. The repertoire holds fewer than 800,000 distinct CDR3 sequences, with around half as singletons. This CDR3 is built from 13 residues. Germline lookup yields CDR1 LGHNA and CDR2 YNFKEQ. With 4 bases removed from V and 1 base from J, the gap between germline ends came to 6 bases. Study-level results: Observed TCR beta diversity per million T cells went down as age went up. This fall followed a roughly linear course with age. Naive CD4+ cell counts and diversity both ran higher in long-lived than in aged donors.

The source material was blood. This TCR derives from a woman aged 55-69 years in good health. V gene TRBV4-2 combines with J gene TRBJ2-3; D not resolved. The CDR3: CASSPVGTDTQYF. CDR3 in DNA: TGTGCCAGCAGCCCTGTAGGCACAGATACGCAGTATTTT.